This TCR beta chain stems from a study of shared clonotypes between healthy human individuals. Whole-study findings and limits: The study sampled only blood, and tissue repertoires likely differ.

A note on this clone: What it binds is not known.

The V gene end was trimmed by 2 bases and the J gene end by 4 bases; junction bases not matched to a gene: 10. The length of the CDR3 is 16 residues. Germline values: CDR1 MNHEY, CDR2 SVGAGI. There were only Caucasian adults among the donors, and all lived in Nashville, Tennessee. Researchers divided each subset's genomic DNA evenly across several immunoSEQ plates. Profiled with immunoSEQ multiplex PCR; TCRdb holds only in-frame clones, not every one. The sample records hundreds of thousands of clones, 74% being singletons. The sequenced material came from memory CD4+ T cells sorted from blood. Subset of the sample: CD45RA-negative fraction. V usage is TRBV6-5 and J usage is TRBJ1-1; 7 bases map to TRBD1. The receptor was derived from a woman aged 30 to 39 in good health. The CDR3 DNA is TGTGCCAGCAGTTACACCCCTACAGGGGCGGCCACTGAAGCTTTCTTT. This encodes CASSYTPTGAATEAFF.